The 19 T cell receptor beta chains given below trace back to one sample, sequenced in a study of type 1 regulatory T cells (dated by TCRdb to about 2021). The antigens for these receptors are not known. TCRdb records Illumina MiSeq as the sequencer. In TCRdb, the public reads were trimmed at Q25 with fastp and aligned with MiXCR, with productive beta chains retained. CDR3 protein duplicates are merged, each entry listing the most common genes and DNA. The sample yields about 65,000 distinct CDR3 sequences; nearly 50% were counted once. The biggest ten clones account for 2% to 2.5% of the sample. Sample: cultured non-Tr1 T cells, either the whole culture or a sorted T cell fraction (not recorded which). Sample cell subset or site, as interpreted from the label and publication: non-Tr1 population from the T-allo10 product. Receptor source: a human donor in good health.

The V call is TRBV5-1, the J call TRBJ2-7; 9 bases map to TRBD1. The ends lost 5 bases at V and 5 bases at J; junction bases unmatched: 5. Germline CDR1 reads SGHRS; CDR2 reads YFSETQ. CDR3 length equals 13 residues. The CDR3 DNA follows: TGCGCCAGCAGGGGACAGGGTGGCGACGAGCAGTACTTC. This codes for CASRGQGGDEQYF.

In its sample, this clonotype was seen a few times. The rearrangement uses TRBV25-1 and TRBJ2-3; D gene ambiguous. The CDR3 length is 16 residues. Germline CDR1 is MGHDK and CDR2 is SYGVNS. With 1 base removed from V and 6 bases from J, the gap between germline ends came to 17 bases. In DNA, the CDR3 is TGTGCCAGCAGTGAATCTTCCGTTGTTGGAGTGGATACGCAGTATTTT. Amino acid sequence: CASSESSVVGVDTQYF.

This clonotype was picked up a small number of times. The chain is built from TRBV30 and TRBJ1-2; TRBD1 matches at 11 bases. Unmatched junction bases numbered 3, after V lost 2 bases and J lost 7 bases. The CDR3 runs to 13 residues. Germline values: CDR1 GTSNPN, CDR2 SVGIG (reference sequence). CDR3 DNA: TGTGCCTGGAGTTGGGGGACAGGGGGTGGCTACACCTTC. It is translated as CAWSWGTGGGYTF.

The V gene is TRBV5-6, the J gene TRBJ2-3, with no clear D. The CDR3 sequence is 13 residues long. V gave up 3 bases and J gave up 6 bases, with 11 bases separating them. Germline V lookup: CDR1 SGHDT, CDR2 YYEEEE. CDR3 in amino acids: CASSSRQRDTQYF. CDR3 nucleotide sequence: TGTGCCAGCAGCTCGAGGCAGAGGGATACGCAGTATTTT.

The chain employs TRBV15 and TRBJ1-6; TRBD1 might be the D (6 bases). The CDR3 loop spans 16 amino acids. Deletions cut 1 base from V and 11 bases from J, with 18 bases between. Germline V gives CDR1 LNHNV, CDR2 YYDKDF (reference sequence). The CDR3 DNA sequence: TGTGCCACCAGCAGAGGATCCCAGGGGACCCCTCCACCCCTCCACTTT. This gives the protein CATSRGSQGTPPPLHF.

The J gene is TRBJ2-7, the V gene TRBV7-9; weak D call: TRBD2 (6 bases). Germline values: CDR1 SEHNR, CDR2 FQNEAQ (reference sequence). There are 13 residues in the CDR3. V was cut by 5 bases and J by 2 bases, with 10 bases left in between. The CDR3 region has the DNA TGTGCCAGCAGCCACGGGGGACCCTACGAGCAGTACTTC. Amino acid sequence: CASSHGGPYEQYF.

The rearrangement uses TRBV7-2 and TRBJ2-4, with unresolved D. CDR1 is SGHTA and CDR2 is FQGNSA in the germline V gene. V was cut by 5 bases and J by 9 bases, with 17 bases left in between. The CDR3 runs to 14 residues. The CDR3 is CASSPRQDTRIQYF. The DNA of the CDR3 is TGTGCCAGCAGCCCCCGTCAAGACACTCGCATTCAGTACTTC.

The chain couples TRBV18 to TRBJ1-4, with D possibly TRBD1 on 6 matching bases. This CDR3 is built from 13 residues. Deletions cut 3 bases from V and 7 bases from J, with 9 bases between. The germline CDR1 and CDR2 sequences are KGHSH and LQKENI. The CDR3 DNA sequence: TGTGCCAGCTCACCGGGGGCGGGTGAAAAACTGTTTTTT. The encoded protein is CASSPGAGEKLFF.

The chain joins TRBV7-9 to TRBJ2-3, with 9 bases fitting TRBD2. Trimming took 4 bases from V and 2 from J; bases not matched to a gene: 7. The CDR3 spans 16 residues. Germline V lookup: CDR1 SEHNR, CDR2 FQNEAQ (reference sequence). The CDR3 nucleotides are TGTGCCAGCAGCTACTACTTAGCGGGAGCCACAGATACGCAGTATTTT. It codes for CASSYYLAGATDTQYF.

The chain has TRBV9 and TRBJ2-5; 7 nucleotides line up with TRBD2. V lost 0 bases to trimming and J lost 3 bases; unmatched junction nucleotides: 5. The CDR3 extends over 15 amino acids. Germline CDR1 and CDR2: SGDLS and YYNGEE. The CDR3 DNA is TGTGCCAGCAGCGTAGGTCTAGCGGATAAAGAGACCCAGTACTTC. It encodes CASSVGLADKETQYF.

The rearrangement links TRBV6-1 to TRBJ1-6, with no clear D. CDR3 size: 14 residues. From germline, CDR1 is MNHNS and CDR2 SASEGT. The germline V and J ends were trimmed by 4 bases and 3 bases, with 7 bases remaining between them. CDR3 amino acids: CASSGSLYNSPLHF. Written as DNA, the CDR3 is TGTGCCAGCAGTGGCAGCCTCTATAATTCACCCCTCCACTTT.

CDR3 sequence reads: CASRLAGTEEAFF. The CDR3 DNA reads TGTGCCAGCCGACTGGCAGGGACCGAAGAAGCTTTCTTT. The rearrangement uses TRBV6-5 and TRBJ1-1, with TRBD1 as a possible D gene (5 bases). The CDR3 covers 13 residues. V was shortened by 8 bases and J by 8 bases, with 18 bases between the two germline ends. Germline V gene data show CDR1 as MNHEY and CDR2 as SVGAGI.

The V gene is TRBV28, the J gene TRBJ2-7; D is possibly TRBD2 (7 bases). The CDR3 consists of 15 residues. V was clipped by 4 bases and J by 2 bases, with 15 bases between them. Germline CDR1 is MDHEN and CDR2 is SYDVKM. CDR3 in amino acids: CASSSVTGRAYEQYF. CDR3 nucleotide sequence: TGTGCCAGCAGTTCTGTAACAGGGAGGGCCTACGAGCAGTACTTC. Drawing the rest from reference TRBV28 and TRBJ2-7, the complete variable domain is DVKVTQSSRYLVKRTGEKVFLECVQDMDHENMFWYRQDPGLGLRLIYFSYDVKMKEKGDIPEGYSVSREKKERFSLILESASTNQTSMYLCASSSVTGRAYEQYFGPGTRLTVT.

The V and J genes are TRBV30 and TRBJ2-1; D may correspond to TRBD1 or TRBD2 (5 bases each). Germline V lookup: CDR1 GTSNPN, CDR2 SVGIG (reference sequence). The CDR3 is 15 residues long. Trimming cost V 2 bases and J 12 bases, with 23 bases left between them. The CDR3 coding sequence is TGTGCCTGGAGTCCTCCGGGACCGCGGTATACGGGGCAGTTCTTC. This gives the protein CAWSPPGPRYTGQFF.

In this sample, this clonotype turned up a few times. The chain is built from TRBV5-1 and TRBJ1-5; D ambiguous. This CDR3 spans 14 amino acids. Between the trimmed V and J ends, which lost 4 bases and 6 bases, there was a span of 14 bases. From germline, CDR1 is SGHRS and CDR2 YFSETQ. The CDR3 here is CASSVTGDGQPQHF. For the CDR3, the DNA is TGCGCCAGCAGCGTGACCGGGGATGGTCAGCCCCAGCATTTT.

V usage is TRBV6-5 and J usage is TRBJ2-7; D perhaps matches TRBD2 (6 bases). CDR3 size: 15 residues. The V gene lost 6 bases and the J gene lost 5 bases, with 20 bases spanning the gap. Per germline, CDR1 MNHEY and CDR2 SVGAGI. The DNA of the CDR3 is TGTGCCAGCAGCCCTAGACTAGGTCCCGTCCACGAGCAGTACTTC. Translation: CASSPRLGPVHEQYF.

This clonotype was counted only a few times. The chain couples TRBV7-9 to TRBJ2-5; TRBD1 matches 9 bases. The CDR3 covers 14 residues. In germline, CDR1 is SEHNR, CDR2 FQNEAQ (reference sequence). J gave up 2 bases and V 5 bases, and 3 bases lay outside the gene matches. CDR3: CASSATGGQETQYF. CDR3 nucleotide sequence: TGTGCCAGCAGCGCGACAGGGGGGCAAGAGACCCAGTACTTC.

V usage is TRBV18 and J usage is TRBJ2-1; D remains unclear. Trimming pared 3 bases from V and 9 bases from J, leaving 9 bases between. This CDR3 spans 12 amino acids. The germline CDR1 and CDR2 sequences are KGHSH and LQKENI. Here the CDR3 DNA reads TGTGCCAGCTCACCCGGCTTGGCTGAGCAGTTCTTC. Residues: CASSPGLAEQFF. Complete variable domain (other parts from reference TRBV18 and TRBJ2-1): NAGVMQNPRHLVRRRGQEARLRCSPMKGHSHVYWYRQLPEEGLKFMVYLQKENIIDESGMPKERFSAEFPKEGPSILRIQQVVRGDSAAYFCASSPGLAEQFFGPGTRLTVL.

Ten or more counts support this clonotype. The J gene is TRBJ2-1, the V gene TRBV7-2; possible D gene TRBD2, 5 bases. Germline CDR1 and CDR2: SGHTA and FQGNSA. V lost 5 bases and J lost 10, with 18 bases in between. The CDR3 spans 14 residues. CDR3 loop: CASSPNGWGVEQFF. CDR3 sequence (DNA): TGTGCCAGCAGCCCGAACGGCTGGGGAGTGGAGCAGTTCTTC.